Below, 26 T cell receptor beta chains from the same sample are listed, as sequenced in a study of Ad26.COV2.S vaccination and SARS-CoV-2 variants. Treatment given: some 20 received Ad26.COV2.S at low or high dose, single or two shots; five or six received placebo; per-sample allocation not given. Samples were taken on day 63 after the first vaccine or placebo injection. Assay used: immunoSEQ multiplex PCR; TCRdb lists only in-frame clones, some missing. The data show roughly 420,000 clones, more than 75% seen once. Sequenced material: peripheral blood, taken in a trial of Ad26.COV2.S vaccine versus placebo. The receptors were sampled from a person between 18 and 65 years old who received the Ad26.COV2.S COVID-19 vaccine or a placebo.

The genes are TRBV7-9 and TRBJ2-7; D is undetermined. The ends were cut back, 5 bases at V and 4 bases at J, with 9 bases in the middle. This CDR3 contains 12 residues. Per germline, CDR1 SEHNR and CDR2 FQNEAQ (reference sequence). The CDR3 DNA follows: TGTGCCAGCAGCCCCCCACCTTACGAGCAGTACTTC. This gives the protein CASSPPPYEQYF.

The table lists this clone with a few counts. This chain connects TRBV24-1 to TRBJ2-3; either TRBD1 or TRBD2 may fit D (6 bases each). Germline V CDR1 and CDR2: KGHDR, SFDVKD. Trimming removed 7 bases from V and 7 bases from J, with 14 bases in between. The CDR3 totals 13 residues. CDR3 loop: CATRSPGANTQYF. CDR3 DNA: TGTGCCACCAGATCGCCGGGGGCAAATACGCAGTATTTT.

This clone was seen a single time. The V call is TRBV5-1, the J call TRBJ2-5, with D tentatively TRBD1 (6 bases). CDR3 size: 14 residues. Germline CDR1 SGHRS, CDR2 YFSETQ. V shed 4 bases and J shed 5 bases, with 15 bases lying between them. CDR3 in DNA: TGCGCCAGCAGCCCTGACAGGTTCTGGGAGACCCAGTACTTC. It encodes CASSPDRFWETQYF.

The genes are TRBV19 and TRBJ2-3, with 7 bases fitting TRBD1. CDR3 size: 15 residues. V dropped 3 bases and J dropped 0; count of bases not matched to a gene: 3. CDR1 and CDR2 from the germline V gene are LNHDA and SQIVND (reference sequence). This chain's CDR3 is CASSIRQGSTDTQYF. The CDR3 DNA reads TGTGCCAGTAGTATCAGACAGGGTAGCACAGATACGCAGTATTTT.

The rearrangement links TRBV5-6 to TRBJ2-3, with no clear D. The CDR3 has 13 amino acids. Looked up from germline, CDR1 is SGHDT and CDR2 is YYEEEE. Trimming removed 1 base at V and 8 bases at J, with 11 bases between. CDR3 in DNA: TGTGCCAGCAGCTTGACGTTGGGTGGTACGCAGTATTTT. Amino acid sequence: CASSLTLGGTQYF.

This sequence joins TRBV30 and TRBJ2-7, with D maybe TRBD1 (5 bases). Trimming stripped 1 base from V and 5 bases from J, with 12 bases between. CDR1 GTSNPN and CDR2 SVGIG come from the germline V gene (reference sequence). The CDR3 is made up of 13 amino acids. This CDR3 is CAWSAGSSHEQYF. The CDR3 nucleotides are TGTGCCTGGAGTGCAGGGTCATCCCACGAGCAGTACTTC. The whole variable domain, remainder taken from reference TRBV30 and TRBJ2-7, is SQTIHQWPATLVQPVGSPLSLECTVEGTSNPNLYWYRQAAGRGLQLLFYSVGIGQISSEVPQNLSASRPQDRQFILSSKKLLLSDSGFYLCAWSAGSSHEQYFGPGTRLTVT.

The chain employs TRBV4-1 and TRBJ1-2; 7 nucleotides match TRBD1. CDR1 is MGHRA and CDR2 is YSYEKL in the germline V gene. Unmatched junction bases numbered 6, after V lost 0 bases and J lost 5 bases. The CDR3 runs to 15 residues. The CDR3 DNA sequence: TGCGCCAGCAGCCAAGAACCGACAGGGCAGTATGGCTACACCTTC. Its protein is CASSQEPTGQYGYTF.

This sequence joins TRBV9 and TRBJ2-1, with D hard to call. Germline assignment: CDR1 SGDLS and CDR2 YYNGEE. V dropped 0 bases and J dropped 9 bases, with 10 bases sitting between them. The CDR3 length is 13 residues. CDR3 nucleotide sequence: TGTGCCAGCAGCGTAGAGTCTGGGTCTGAGCAGTTCTTC. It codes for CASSVESGSEQFF.

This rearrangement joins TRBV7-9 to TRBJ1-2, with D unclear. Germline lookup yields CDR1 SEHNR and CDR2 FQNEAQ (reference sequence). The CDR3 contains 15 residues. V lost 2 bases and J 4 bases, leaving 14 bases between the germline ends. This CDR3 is CASSLYGQPSYGYTF. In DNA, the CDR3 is TGTGCCAGCAGCTTATACGGGCAGCCGTCCTATGGCTACACCTTC. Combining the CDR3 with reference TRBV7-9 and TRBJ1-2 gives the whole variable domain DTGVSQNPRHKITKRGQNVTFRCDPISEHNRLYWYRQTLGQGPEFLTYFQNEAQLEKSRLLSDRFSAERPKGSFSTLEIQRTEQGDSAMYLCASSLYGQPSYGYTFGSGTRLTVV.

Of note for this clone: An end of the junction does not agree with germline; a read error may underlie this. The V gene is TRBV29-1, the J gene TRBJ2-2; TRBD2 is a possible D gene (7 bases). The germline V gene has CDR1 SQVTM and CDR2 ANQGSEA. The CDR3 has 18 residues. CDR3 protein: CSAEGGLGLAENTGELFF. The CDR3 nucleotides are TGCAGCGCTGAAGGGGGTTTAGGCCTAGCGGAGAACACCGGGGAGCTGTTTTTT.

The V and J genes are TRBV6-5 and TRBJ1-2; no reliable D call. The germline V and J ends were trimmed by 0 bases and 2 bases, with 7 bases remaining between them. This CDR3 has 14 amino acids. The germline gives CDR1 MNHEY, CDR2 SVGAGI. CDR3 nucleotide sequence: TGTGCCAGCAGTTACTCTGTCCAGAACTATGGCTACACCTTC. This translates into CASSYSVQNYGYTF.

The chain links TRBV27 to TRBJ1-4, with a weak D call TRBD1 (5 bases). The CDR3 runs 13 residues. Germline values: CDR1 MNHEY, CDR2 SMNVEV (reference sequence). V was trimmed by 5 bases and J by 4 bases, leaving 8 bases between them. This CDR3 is CASSARVNEKLFF. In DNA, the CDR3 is TGTGCCAGCAGTGCCAGGGTTAATGAAAAACTGTTTTTT.

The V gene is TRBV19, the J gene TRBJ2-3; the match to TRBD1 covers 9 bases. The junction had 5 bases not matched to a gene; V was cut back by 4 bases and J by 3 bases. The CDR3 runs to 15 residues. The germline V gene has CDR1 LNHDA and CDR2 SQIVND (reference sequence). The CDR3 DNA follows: TGTGCCAGTAGTACAACAGGGGGCCGGACAGATACGCAGTATTTT. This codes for CASSTTGGRTDTQYF.

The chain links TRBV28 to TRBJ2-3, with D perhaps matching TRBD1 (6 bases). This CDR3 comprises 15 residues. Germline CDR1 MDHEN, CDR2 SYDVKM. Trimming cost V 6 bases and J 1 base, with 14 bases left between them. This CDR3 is CASRSQGIRTDTQYF. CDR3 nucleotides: TGTGCCAGCAGGTCACAGGGTATCCGCACAGATACGCAGTATTTT.

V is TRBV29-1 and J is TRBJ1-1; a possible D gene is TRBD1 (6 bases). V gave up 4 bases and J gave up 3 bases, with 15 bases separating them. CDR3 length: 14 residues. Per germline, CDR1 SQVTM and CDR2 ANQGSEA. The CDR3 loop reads CSVGGGAGYTEAFF. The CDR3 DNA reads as TGCAGCGTTGGTGGGGGCGCCGGTTACACTGAAGCTTTCTTT.

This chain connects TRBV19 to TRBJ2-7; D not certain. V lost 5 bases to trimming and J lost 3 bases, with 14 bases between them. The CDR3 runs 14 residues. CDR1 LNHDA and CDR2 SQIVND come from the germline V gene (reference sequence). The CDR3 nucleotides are TGTGCCAGTAGTCTTTCGGCTCGCCTCTACGAGCAGTACTTC. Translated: CASSLSARLYEQYF.

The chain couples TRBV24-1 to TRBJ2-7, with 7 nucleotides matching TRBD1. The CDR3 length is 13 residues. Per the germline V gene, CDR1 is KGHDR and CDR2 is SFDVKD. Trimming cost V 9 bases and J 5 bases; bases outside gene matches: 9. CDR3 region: CATGETGYNEQYF. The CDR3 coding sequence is TGTGCCACCGGGGAGACAGGGTACAACGAGCAGTACTTC.

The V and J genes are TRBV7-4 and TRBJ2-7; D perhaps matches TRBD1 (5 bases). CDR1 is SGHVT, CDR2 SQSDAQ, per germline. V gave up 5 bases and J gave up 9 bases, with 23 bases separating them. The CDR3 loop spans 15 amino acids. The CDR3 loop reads CASSIPWTVIQGQYF. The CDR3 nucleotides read TGTGCCAGCAGCATCCCCTGGACGGTCATCCAGGGGCAGTACTTC.

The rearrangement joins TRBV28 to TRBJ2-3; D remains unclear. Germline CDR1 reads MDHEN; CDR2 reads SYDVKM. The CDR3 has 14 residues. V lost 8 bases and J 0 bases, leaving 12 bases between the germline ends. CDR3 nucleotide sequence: TGTGCCAGCCACTCCTTCTCTAGCACAGATACGCAGTATTTT. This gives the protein CASHSFSSTDTQYF.

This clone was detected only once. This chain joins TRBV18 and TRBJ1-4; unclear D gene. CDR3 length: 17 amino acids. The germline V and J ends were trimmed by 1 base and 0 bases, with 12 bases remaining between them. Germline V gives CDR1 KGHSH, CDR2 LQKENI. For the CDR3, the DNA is TGTGCCAGCTCACCACGCCGACACCCTGCAACTAATGAAAAACTGTTTTTT. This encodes CASSPRRHPATNEKLFF.

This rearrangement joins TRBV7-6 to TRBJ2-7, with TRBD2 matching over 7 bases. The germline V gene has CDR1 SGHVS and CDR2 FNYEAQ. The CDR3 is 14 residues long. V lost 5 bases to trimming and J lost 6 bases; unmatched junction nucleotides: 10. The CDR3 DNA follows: TGTGCCAGCAGCGCATACGGGACGGGAGGCGAGCAGTACTTC. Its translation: CASSAYGTGGEQYF.

The CDR3 loop reads CASRQTNTGELFF. The CDR3 DNA reads as TGTGCCAGCAGACAAACGAACACCGGGGAGCTGTTTTTT. V usage is TRBV27 and J usage is TRBJ2-2; no reliable D call. Germline CDR1 is MNHEY and CDR2 is SMNVEV (reference sequence). The CDR3 covers 13 residues. Trimming cost V 6 bases and J 0 bases, with 5 bases left between them.

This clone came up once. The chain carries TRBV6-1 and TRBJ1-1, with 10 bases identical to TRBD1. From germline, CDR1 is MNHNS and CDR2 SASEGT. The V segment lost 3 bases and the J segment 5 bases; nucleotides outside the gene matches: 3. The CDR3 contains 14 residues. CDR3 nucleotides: TGTGCCAGCAGTGAGTGGACAGGGGGGACTGAAGCTTTCTTT. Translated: CASSEWTGGTEAFF.

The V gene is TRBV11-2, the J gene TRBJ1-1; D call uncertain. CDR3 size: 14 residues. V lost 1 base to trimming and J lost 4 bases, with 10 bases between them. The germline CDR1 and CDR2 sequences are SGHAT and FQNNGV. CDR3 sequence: CASSLVVGSTEAFF. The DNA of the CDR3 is TGTGCCAGCAGCTTAGTTGTGGGCAGCACTGAAGCTTTCTTT. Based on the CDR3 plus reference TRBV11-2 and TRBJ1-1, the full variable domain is EAGVAQSPRYKIIEKRQSVAFWCNPISGHATLYWYQQILGQGPKLLIQFQNNGVVDDSQLPKDRFSAERLKGVDSTLKIQPAKLEDSAVYLCASSLVVGSTEAFFGQGTRLTVV.

Here the CDR3 reads CASSTGTGNRFF. DNA of the CDR3: TGTGCCAGCAGCACCGGGACAGGGAATCGGTTCTTC. The chain uses TRBV6-2 or TRBV6-3 and TRBJ2-1, with TRBD1 identical over 9 bases. This CDR3 has 12 amino acids. Germline CDR1 reads MNHEY; CDR2 reads SVGEGT. With V trimmed by 6 bases and J by 15 bases, 9 bases remained unmatched.

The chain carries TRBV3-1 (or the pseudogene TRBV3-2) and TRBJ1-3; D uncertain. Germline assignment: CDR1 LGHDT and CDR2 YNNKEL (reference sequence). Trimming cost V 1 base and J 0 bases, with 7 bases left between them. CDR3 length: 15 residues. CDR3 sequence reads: CASSQGYGSGNTIYF. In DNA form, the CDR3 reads TGTGCCAGCAGCCAAGGGTACGGCTCTGGAAACACCATATATTTT.